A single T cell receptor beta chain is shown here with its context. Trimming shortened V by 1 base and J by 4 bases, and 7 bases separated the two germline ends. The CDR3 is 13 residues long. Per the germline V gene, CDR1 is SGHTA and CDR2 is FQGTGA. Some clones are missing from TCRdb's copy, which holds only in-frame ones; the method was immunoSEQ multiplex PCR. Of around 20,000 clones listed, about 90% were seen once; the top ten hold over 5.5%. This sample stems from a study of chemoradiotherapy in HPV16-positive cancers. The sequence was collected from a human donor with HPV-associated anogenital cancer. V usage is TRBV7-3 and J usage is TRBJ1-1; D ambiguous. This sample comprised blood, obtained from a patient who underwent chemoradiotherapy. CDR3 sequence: CASSLMAGTEAFF. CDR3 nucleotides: TGTGCCAGCAGCTTAATGGCGGGCACTGAAGCTTTCTTT.